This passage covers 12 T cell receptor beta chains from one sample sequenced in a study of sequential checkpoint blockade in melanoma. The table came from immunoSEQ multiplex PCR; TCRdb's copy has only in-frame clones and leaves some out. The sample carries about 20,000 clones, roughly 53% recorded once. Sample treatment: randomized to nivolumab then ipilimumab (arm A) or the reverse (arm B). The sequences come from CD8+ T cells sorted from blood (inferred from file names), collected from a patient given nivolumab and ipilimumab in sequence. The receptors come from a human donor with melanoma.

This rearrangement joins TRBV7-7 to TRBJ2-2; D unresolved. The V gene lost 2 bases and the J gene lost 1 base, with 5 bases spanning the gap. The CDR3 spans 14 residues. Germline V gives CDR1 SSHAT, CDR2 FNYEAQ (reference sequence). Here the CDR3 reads CASSLRVNTGELFF. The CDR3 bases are TGTGCCAGCAGCTTACGGGTGAACACCGGGGAGCTGTTTTTT.

Written as DNA, the CDR3 is TGTGCCAGCAGCCATACAGGGTTTGGAAACACCATATATTTT. This translates into CASSHTGFGNTIYF. This chain connects TRBV13 to TRBJ1-3; TRBD1 is a possible D gene (6 bases). V lost 5 bases, J lost 3 bases, and 11 bases lay in between. The CDR3 runs 14 residues. CDR1 and CDR2 (germline): PRHDT, FYEKMQ (reference sequence).

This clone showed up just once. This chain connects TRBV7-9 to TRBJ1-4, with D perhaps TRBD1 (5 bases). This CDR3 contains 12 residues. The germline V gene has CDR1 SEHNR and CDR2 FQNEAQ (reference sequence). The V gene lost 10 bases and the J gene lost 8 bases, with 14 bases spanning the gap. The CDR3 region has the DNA TGTGCCACCCTTCTTGGGGGGGAAAAACTGTTTTTT. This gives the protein CATLLGGEKLFF. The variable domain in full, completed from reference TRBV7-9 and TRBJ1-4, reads DTGVSQNPRHKITKRGQNVTFRCDPISEHNRLYWYRQTLGQGPEFLTYFQNEAQLEKSRLLSDRFSAERPKGSFSTLEIQRTEQGDSAMYLCATLLGGEKLFFGSGTQLSVL.

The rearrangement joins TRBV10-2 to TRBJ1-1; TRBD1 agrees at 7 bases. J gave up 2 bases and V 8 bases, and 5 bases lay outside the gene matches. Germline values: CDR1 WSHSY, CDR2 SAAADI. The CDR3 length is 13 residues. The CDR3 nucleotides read TGCGCCAGCGGGGGACAGAGAAACACTGAAGCTTTCTTT. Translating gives CASGGQRNTEAFF.

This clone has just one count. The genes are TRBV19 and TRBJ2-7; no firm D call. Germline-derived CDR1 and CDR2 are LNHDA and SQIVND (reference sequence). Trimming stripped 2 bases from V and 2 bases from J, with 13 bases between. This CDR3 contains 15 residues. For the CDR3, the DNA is TGTGCCAGTAGTATAAGTCAGCGTCTCGCCTACGAGCAGTACTTC. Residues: CASSISQRLAYEQYF.

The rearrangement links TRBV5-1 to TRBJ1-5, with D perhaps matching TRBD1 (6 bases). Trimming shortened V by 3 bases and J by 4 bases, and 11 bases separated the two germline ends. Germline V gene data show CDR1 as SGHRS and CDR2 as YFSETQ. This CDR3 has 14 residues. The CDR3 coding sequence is TGCGCCAGCAGCTGGAACAGGGAGAATCAGCCCCAGCATTTT. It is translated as CASSWNRENQPQHF.

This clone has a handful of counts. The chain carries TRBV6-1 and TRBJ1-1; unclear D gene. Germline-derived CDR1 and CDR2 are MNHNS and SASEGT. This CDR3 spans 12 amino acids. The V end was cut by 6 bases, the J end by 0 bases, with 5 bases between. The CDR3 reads CASRLMNTEAFF. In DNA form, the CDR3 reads TGTGCCAGCAGACTGATGAACACTGAAGCTTTCTTT.

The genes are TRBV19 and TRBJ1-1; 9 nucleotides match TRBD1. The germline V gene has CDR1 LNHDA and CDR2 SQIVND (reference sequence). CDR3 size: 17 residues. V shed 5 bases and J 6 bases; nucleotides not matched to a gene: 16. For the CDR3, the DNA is TGTGCCAGTAGTTCACGGGGACAGGGAGTGGGGGGCGCTGAAGCTTTCTTT. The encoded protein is CASSSRGQGVGGAEAFF.

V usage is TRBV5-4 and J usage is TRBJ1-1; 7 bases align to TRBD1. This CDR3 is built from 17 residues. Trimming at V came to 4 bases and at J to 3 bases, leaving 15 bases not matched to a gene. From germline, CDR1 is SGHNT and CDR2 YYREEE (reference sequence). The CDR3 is CASSPSGVGRGYTEAFF. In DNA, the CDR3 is TGTGCCAGCAGCCCCTCTGGTGTGGGCAGGGGGTACACTGAAGCTTTCTTT.

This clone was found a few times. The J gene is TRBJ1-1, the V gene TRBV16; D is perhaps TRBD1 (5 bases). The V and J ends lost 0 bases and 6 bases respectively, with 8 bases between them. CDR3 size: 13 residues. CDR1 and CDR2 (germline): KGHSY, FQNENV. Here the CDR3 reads CASSQSGEPEAFF. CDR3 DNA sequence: TGTGCCAGCAGCCAATCAGGGGAACCTGAAGCTTTCTTT.

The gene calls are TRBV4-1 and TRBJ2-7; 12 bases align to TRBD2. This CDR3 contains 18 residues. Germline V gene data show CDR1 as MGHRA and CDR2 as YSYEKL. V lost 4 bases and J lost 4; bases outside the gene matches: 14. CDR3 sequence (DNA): TGCGCCAGCAGCCCCGTTGACTCTAGCGGGAGGGCCTATTACGAGCAGTACTTC. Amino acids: CASSPVDSSGRAYYEQYF.

CDR3 sequence: CASSLESMNTEAFF. The CDR3 nucleotides read TGCGCCAGCAGCCTCGAGTCCATGAACACTGAAGCTTTCTTT. V and J are TRBV4-1 and TRBJ1-1; D is undetermined. Looked up from germline, CDR1 is MGHRA and CDR2 is YSYEKL. Trimming pared 4 bases from V and 0 bases from J, leaving 9 bases between. The CDR3 is 14 amino acids.